The clone carrying this TCR beta chain was counted a few times. As yet, its antigen is unknown. In germline, CDR1 is MNHEY, CDR2 SMNVEV (reference sequence). V lost 6 bases to trimming and J lost 5 bases; unmatched junction nucleotides: 15. CDR3 size: 16 residues. This sample was included in a study of regulatory and conventional T cells in RAG deficiency. Study-wide findings and caveats: Shorter CDR3s in all patient subsets; >85% Treg-Tconv overlap in Omenn.

Profiling relied on immunoSEQ multiplex PCR, and the TCRdb table lists in-frame clones only, not all of them. This sample carries about 9,500 clones, 70% to 90% of them seen once, and the ten largest clones take about 1.2%. Genomic DNA came from blood regulatory T cells gated CD4+ CD25-high CD127-low. This same sample was also taken into another study, of regulatory T cells. As that report states: The primer mix had 52 TRBV and 13 TRBJ primers. Skewed V and J usage and few unique V-J pairs marked patient repertoires, most in Tregs.

This TCR derives from a human donor in good health. The chain carries TRBV27 and TRBJ1-1, with 7 positions matching TRBD1. The sample was Tregs sorted from blood. CDR3 protein: CASRRGAGGSLTEAFF. The CDR3 region has the DNA TGTGCCAGCAGGCGCGGGGCAGGGGGATCTCTAACTGAAGCTTTCTTT.